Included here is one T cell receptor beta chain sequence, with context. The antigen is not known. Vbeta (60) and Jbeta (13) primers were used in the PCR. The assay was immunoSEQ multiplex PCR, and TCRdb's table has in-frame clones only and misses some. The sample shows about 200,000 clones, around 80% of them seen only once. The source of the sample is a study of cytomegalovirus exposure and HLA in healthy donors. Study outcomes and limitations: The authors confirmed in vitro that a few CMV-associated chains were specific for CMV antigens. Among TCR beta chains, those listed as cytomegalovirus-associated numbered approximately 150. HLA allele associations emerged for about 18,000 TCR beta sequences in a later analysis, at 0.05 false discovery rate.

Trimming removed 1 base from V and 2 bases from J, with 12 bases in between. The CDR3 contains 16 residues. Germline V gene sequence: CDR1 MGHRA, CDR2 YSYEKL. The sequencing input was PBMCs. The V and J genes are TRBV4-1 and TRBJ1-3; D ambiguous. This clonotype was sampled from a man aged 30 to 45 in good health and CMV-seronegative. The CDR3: CASSQVVPPPGNTIYF. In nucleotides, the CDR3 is TGCGCCAGCAGCCAAGTAGTACCCCCACCTGGAAACACCATATATTTT.